The 17 T cell receptor beta chains below come from one sample, sequenced in a study of Ad26.COV2.S vaccination and SARS-CoV-2 variants. Assay used: immunoSEQ multiplex PCR; TCRdb lists only in-frame clones, some missing. The table records a few hundred thousand clones, about 90% of them present only once. The treatment: about 20 received Ad26.COV2.S at low or high dose, single or two shots; 5 received placebo; per-sample allocation not given. Samples were taken on day 63 after the first vaccine or placebo injection. Source: peripheral blood, taken in a trial of Ad26.COV2.S vaccine versus placebo. The receptors were gathered from a person between 18 and 59 years old who received the Ad26.COV2.S COVID-19 vaccine or a placebo.

The gene calls are TRBV27 and TRBJ2-7, with D possibly matching TRBD1 (5 bases). From germline, CDR1 is MNHEY and CDR2 SMNVEV (reference sequence). Trimming pared 3 bases from V and 3 bases from J, leaving 15 bases between. The CDR3 loop spans 15 amino acids. The CDR3 DNA reads as TGTGCCAGCAGTTTCATTCAGGGCCGAGGCTACGAGCAGTACTTC. Translation gives CASSFIQGRGYEQYF.

The chain recombines TRBV9 with TRBJ2-7; D possibly corresponds to TRBD2 (7 bases). The germline gives CDR1 SGDLS, CDR2 YYNGEE. Between the trimmed V and J ends, which lost 3 bases and 2 bases, there was a span of 12 bases. The CDR3 spans 14 residues. The CDR3 nucleotides are TGTGCCAGCAGCGAGGGGGGAGGGACCTACGAGCAGTACTTC. Translated, it gives CASSEGGGTYEQYF.

This chain connects TRBV12-5 to TRBJ1-2, with 7 bases matching TRBD1. With V trimmed by 3 bases and J by 6 bases, 4 bases remained unmatched. Germline CDR1 is LGHNT and CDR2 is FRNRAP. The CDR3 covers 13 residues. The chain's CDR3 is CASGFGQENGYTF. In DNA form, the CDR3 reads TGTGCTAGTGGTTTTGGACAGGAGAATGGCTACACCTTC.

This clone occurred once. The gene calls are TRBV4-2 and TRBJ2-2; TRBD2 aligns across 11 bases. The CDR3 length is 17 residues. The germline gives CDR1 LGHNA, CDR2 YNFKEQ. The V gene end was trimmed by 3 bases and the J gene end by 5 bases; junction bases not matched to a gene: 8. The CDR3 bases are TGTGCCAGCAGCCAGGACACTAGCGGGAGTCGTACCGGGGAGCTGTTTTTT. It specifies CASSQDTSGSRTGELFF.

The chain recombines TRBV3-1 (or the pseudogene TRBV3-2) with TRBJ2-2; perhaps TRBD1 as D (6 bases). The CDR3 spans 16 residues. CDR1 LGHDT and CDR2 YNNKEL come from the germline V gene (reference sequence). Trimming pared 9 bases from V and 0 bases from J, leaving 17 bases between. In DNA form, the CDR3 reads TGTGCCAGTGCCCTAACAGGGTTCGCGAACACCGGGGAGCTGTTTTTT. Translated, it gives CASALTGFANTGELFF.

This chain uses TRBV7-3 with TRBJ2-5; TRBD1 matches 9 bases. The V gene end was trimmed by 2 bases and the J gene end by 3 bases; junction bases not matched to a gene: 1. The CDR3 has 14 residues. Per the germline V gene, CDR1 is SGHTA and CDR2 is FQGTGA. Here the CDR3 reads CASSLGTGKETQYF. The CDR3 nucleotides read TGTGCCAGCAGCTTAGGGACAGGGAAAGAGACCCAGTACTTC. The complete variable domain, with remaining parts taken from reference TRBV7-3 and TRBJ2-5, reads GAGVSQTPSNKVTEKGKYVELRCDPISGHTALYWYRQSLGQGPEFLIYFQGTGAADDSGLPNDRFFAVRPEGSVSTLKIQRTERGDSAVYLCASSLGTGKETQYFGPGTRLLVL.

The chain recombines TRBV27 with TRBJ2-3; 12 bases fit TRBD2. V dropped 3 bases and J dropped 1; count of bases not matched to a gene: 5. From germline, CDR1 is MNHEY and CDR2 SMNVEV (reference sequence). The CDR3 consists of 17 residues. CDR3 loop: CASSFPTSGRRTDTQYF. The CDR3 nucleotides are TGTGCCAGCAGTTTCCCGACTAGCGGGAGACGCACAGATACGCAGTATTTT.

The V call is TRBV5-6, the J call TRBJ1-1; D unclear. This CDR3 contains 15 residues. From germline, CDR1 is SGHDT and CDR2 YYEEEE. V dropped 1 base and J dropped 0 bases, with 10 bases sitting between them. The DNA for the CDR3 is TGTGCCAGCAGCTTGTTAGCCTTTTTGAACACTGAAGCTTTCTTT. Translation gives CASSLLAFLNTEAFF.

CDR3 amino acids: CSASAGPEQYF. As DNA, the CDR3 is TGCAGTGCTAGCGCGGGACCCGAGCAGTACTTC. The rearrangement links TRBV20-1 to TRBJ2-7, with TRBD2 as a possible D gene (6 bases). Germline CDR1 DFQATT, CDR2 SNEGSKA (reference sequence). The CDR3 loop spans 11 amino acids. The V end was cut by 3 bases, the J end by 6 bases, with 9 bases between.

This chain's CDR3 is CASSLVPGQGSYEQYF. CDR3 DNA: TGTGCCAGCAGCTTAGTGCCCGGACAGGGGAGCTACGAGCAGTACTTC. V usage is TRBV7-8 and J usage is TRBJ2-7; 9 nucleotides align to TRBD1. This CDR3 has 16 amino acids. Trimming at V came to 1 base and at J to 3 bases, leaving 7 bases not matched to a gene. Germline V gives CDR1 SGHVS, CDR2 FQNEAQ. Drawing the rest from reference TRBV7-8 and TRBJ2-7, the complete variable domain is GAGVSQSPRYKVAKRGQDVALRCDPISGHVSLFWYQQALGQGPEFLTYFQNEAQLDKSGLPSDRFFAERPEGSVSTLKIQRTQQEDSAVYLCASSLVPGQGSYEQYFGPGTRLTVT.

This chain joins TRBV4-2 and TRBJ2-1; a weak D match, TRBD2 (5 bases). This CDR3 is 14 amino acids long. Trimming took 1 base from V and 10 from J, leaving 14 bases between them. Germline V gene lookup returns CDR1 LGHNA and CDR2 YNFKEQ. CDR3 region: CASSQGRSTLEQFF. In DNA form, the CDR3 reads TGTGCCAGCAGCCAAGGGAGGTCGACCCTGGAGCAGTTCTTC.

This clone was picked up one time. The chain couples TRBV27 to TRBJ2-1; 7 bases map to TRBD1. This CDR3 comprises 15 residues. Germline assignment: CDR1 MNHEY and CDR2 SMNVEV (reference sequence). The V and J ends lost 7 bases and 3 bases, in that order; junction bases with no gene match: 9. CDR3 nucleotides: TGTGCCAGCAAACCCGACAGGGTGCGCTACAATGAGCAGTTCTTC. Amino acid sequence: CASKPDRVRYNEQFF.

V is TRBV10-3 and J is TRBJ2-2; no clear D gene. The CDR3 has 15 amino acids. With 4 bases removed from V and 4 bases from J, the gap between germline ends came to 13 bases. CDR1 is ENHRY and CDR2 is SYGVKD in the germline V gene. The CDR3 loop is CAISGSSTPTGELFF. CDR3 nucleotide sequence: TGTGCCATCAGTGGCTCGTCGACGCCCACCGGGGAGCTGTTTTTT.

Remarks on this clone: Other nucleotide sequences in the sample specify the same CDR3. The rearrangement joins TRBV7-2 to TRBJ2-1, with D unclear. The ends were cut back, 1 base at V and 0 bases at J, with 7 bases in the middle. The CDR3 has 15 residues. Germline V lookup: CDR1 SGHTA, CDR2 FQGNSA. The chain's CDR3 is CASSLGVSSYNEQFF. In nucleotides, the CDR3 is TGTGCCAGCAGCTTAGGGGTTAGCTCCTACAATGAGCAGTTCTTC.

The chain links TRBV5-4 to TRBJ2-7; 7 nucleotides agree with TRBD1. The CDR3 contains 13 residues. Germline V lookup: CDR1 SGHNT, CDR2 YYREEE (reference sequence). V trimming: 4 bases; J trimming: 2 bases; junction bases outside the gene matches: 3. The CDR3 spells CASSRTGPYEQYF. The CDR3 nucleotides are TGTGCCAGCAGCCGGACAGGCCCCTACGAGCAGTACTTC. The full variable domain, rest sourced from reference TRBV5-4 and TRBJ2-7, is ETGVTQSPTHLIKTRGQQVTLRCSSQSGHNTVSWYQQALGQGPQFIFQYYREEENGRGNFPPRFSGLQFPNYSSELNVNALELDDSALYLCASSRTGPYEQYFGPGTRLTVT.

This clone was seen a single time. This rearrangement joins TRBV6-2 or TRBV6-3 to TRBJ2-1; D is ambiguous. CDR3 length equals 16 residues. Germline CDR1 and CDR2: MNHEY and SVGEGT. The ends were cut back, 2 bases at V and 10 bases at J, with 21 bases in the middle. CDR3 bases: TGTGCCAGCAGTTACACGAGCTTTGTAGTCACTAACGAGCAGTTCTTC. Translating it yields CASSYTSFVVTNEQFF.

The V and J genes are TRBV7-2 and TRBJ2-5; D perhaps matches TRBD2 (6 bases). From germline, CDR1 is SGHTA and CDR2 FQGNSA. V shed 5 bases and J shed 0 bases, with 10 bases lying between them. The CDR3 sequence is 14 residues long. The CDR3 DNA reads TGTGCCAGCAGCATCGCGGGATACCAAGAGACCCAGTACTTC. Encoded protein: CASSIAGYQETQYF.